The source of this TCR beta chain is a study of T cell repertoires in cytomegalovirus infection. Overall study: In the study, CMV epitopes included recently identified HLA-C-restricted and well-studied HLA-B-restricted ones.

Comment on this clonotype: Its specificity is not known. A single base separates this from a much larger clone, so it may be a read error.

The CDR3 has 14 residues. J lost 6 bases, V lost 4 bases, and 5 bases had no gene match. Germline CDR1 SGHVS, CDR2 FNYEAQ. TCRdb reanalysed the reads using MiXCR and keeps one entry per CDR3 protein. This table holds approximately 770,000 distinct CDR3 sequences, 25% to 30% found once. Sequenced here: cultured CD8+ T cells from PBMCs, sampled from culture after CMV antigen stimulation. This sequence was found in a human donor in good health (CMV status not recorded). Some clones in this sample may be carry-over from other donors' samples. This sequence joins TRBV7-6 and TRBJ2-1; 8 nucleotides match TRBD1. The CDR3 DNA follows: TGTGCCAGCAGCTCCAGGGGGCAAGTCAATGAGCAGTTCTTC. Translation: CASSSRGQVNEQFF.